This T cell receptor beta chain was documented in a study of cytomegalovirus exposure and HLA in healthy donors. Overall study results and limits: Among TCR beta chains, those listed as cytomegalovirus-associated numbered around 160. Judged likely to be a sequencing artifact was a cluster of highly shared sequence variants.

Notes on this clone: The antigen remains unidentified.

Primers for the PCR totalled 60 Vbeta and 13 Jbeta. The table came from immunoSEQ multiplex PCR; TCRdb's copy has only in-frame clones and leaves some out. This sample contains roughly 51,000 clones. Trimming removed 7 bases at V and 2 bases at J, with 8 bases between. The germline CDR1 and CDR2 sequences are SQVTM and ANQGSEA. The CDR3 loop spans 12 amino acids. Sequenced: PBMCs. The sequence derives from a woman aged 40 to 50 in good health and CMV-seronegative. The chain couples TRBV29-1 to TRBJ2-2; the D is unclear. The CDR3 is CSARVNTGELFF. The DNA of the CDR3 is TGCAGCGCTCGGGTCAACACCGGGGAGCTGTTTTTT.